This TCR beta chain was found in a study of Ad26.COV2.S vaccination and SARS-CoV-2 variants. This CDR3 has 14 residues. Germline V gene data show CDR1 as SGHNT and CDR2 as YYREEE (reference sequence). Trimming stripped 0 bases from V and 3 bases from J, with 9 bases between. Produced via immunoSEQ multiplex PCR; TCRdb's table is partial and in-frame only. Of under 150,000 clones listed, around 86% are singletons. The specimen comprised peripheral blood, sampled after recovery from COVID-19. The sequence came from a human donor who had recovered from COVID-19. The chain recombines TRBV5-4 with TRBJ1-1; a weak D match, TRBD1 (5 bases). The DNA of the CDR3 is TGTGCCAGCAGCTTGGGGGGGAGTGACACTGAAGCTTTCTTT. Its protein is CASSLGGSDTEAFF.